The rows below give T cell receptor beta chains drawn from one sample of a study of cytomegalovirus exposure and HLA in healthy donors. The table came from immunoSEQ multiplex PCR; TCRdb's copy has only in-frame clones and leaves some out. The data hold over 130,000 clones, with around 80% observed a single time. Sequencing input: PBMCs. The receptor set was obtained from a man aged 40-49 years in good health and CMV-seronegative. Both conserved end residues are part of each CDR3. The D gene is left open where the match is weak. Rows may omit the clone size; those that give it use once, few, many or a size class.

clone_size	d_call	v_call	j_call	cdr3_aa	cdr3_nt
.	TRBD1	TRBV6-1	TRBJ2-7	CASRGRTGSYEQYF	TGTGCCAGCAGGGGGCGGACAGGGTCCTACGAGCAGTACTTC
.	TRBD2	TRBV6-6	TRBJ2-1	CASGKGLAGPNEQFF	TGTGCCAGCGGCAAGGGGCTAGCGGGGCCCAATGAGCAGTTCTTC
once	.	TRBV11-3	TRBJ2-1	CASSLESSYNEQFF	TGTGCCAGCAGCTTAGAGAGCTCCTACAATGAGCAGTTCTTC
.	TRBD2	TRBV6-5	TRBJ2-7	CASSYQGLAGAYEQYF	TGTGCCAGCAGTTATCAGGGACTAGCGGGGGCCTACGAGCAGTACTTC
.	TRBD1	TRBV7-9	TRBJ1-2	CASSLDRDRENGYTF	TGTGCCAGCAGTTTAGACCGGGACAGGGAAAATGGCTACACCTTC
.	TRBD2	TRBV6-5	TRBJ2-4	CASSYSTSGRNIQYF	TGTGCCAGCAGTTACTCGACTAGCGGGAGAAACATTCAGTACTTC
.	.	TRBV7-7	TRBJ2-7	CASSLFLGEAYEQYF	TGTGCCAGCAGCCTATTCCTGGGGGAGGCCTACGAGCAGTACTTC
.	TRBD1	TRBV11-1	TRBJ2-3	CASSSHGQGASDTQYF	TGTGCCAGCAGCTCTCACGGACAGGGGGCTTCAGATACGCAGTATTTT
.	TRBD1	TRBV5-1	TRBJ2-7	CASSLDTGEAREQYF	TGCGCCAGCAGCTTGGATACAGGGGAAGCGAGGGAGCAGTACTTC
.	.	TRBV29-1	TRBJ2-7	CSAERVTNRGYEQYF	TGCAGCGCCGAGAGGGTCACTAACCGAGGCTACGAGCAGTACTTC
.	.	TRBV2	TRBJ2-5	CASIELGTETQYF	TGTGCCAGCATCGAGCTAGGAACAGAGACCCAGTACTTC
.	TRBD1	TRBV28	TRBJ1-3	CASSLRGLGGNTIYF	TGTGCCAGCAGTTTGAGGGGGCTGGGGGGAAACACCATATATTTT
.	.	TRBV5-1	TRBJ2-3	CASSLEGRTDTQYF	TGCGCCAGCAGCTTGGAGGGGCGAACAGATACGCAGTATTTT
.	TRBD1	TRBV28	TRBJ1-2	CASSLNRGLYGYTF	TGTGCCAGCAGTTTAAATAGGGGGCTTTATGGCTACACCTTC
.	.	TRBV15	TRBJ2-7	CATSRTPGYEQHF	TGTGCCACCAGCAGAACCCCGGGGTACGAGCAGCACTTC
.	.	TRBV9	TRBJ2-3	CASSVYRNGADTQYF	TGTGCCAGCAGCGTTTATCGGAACGGGGCAGATACGCAGTATTTT
.	TRBD2	TRBV19	TRBJ2-7	CASSIEGLAAPEQYF	TGTGCCAGTAGTATCGAAGGGCTAGCGGCTCCAGAGCAGTACTTC
.	TRBD1	TRBV28	TRBJ2-7	CASSPRTGFYEQYF	TGTGCCAGCAGTCCACGGACAGGTTTCTACGAGCAGTACTTC
once	.	TRBV27	TRBJ1-6	CASSLSGSYNSPLHF	TGTGCCAGCAGTTTATCCGGCTCCTATAATTCACCCCTCCACTTT
.	TRBD2	TRBV10-3	TRBJ2-7	CAIGGLAGAGSYEQYF	TGTGCCATCGGGGGACTAGCGGGAGCCGGGTCCTACGAGCAGTACTTC
once	TRBD2	TRBV30	TRBJ2-1	CAWSLGGSEQFF	TGTGCCTGGAGTTTGGGGGGGTCCGAGCAGTTCTTC
few	TRBD2	TRBV5-6	TRBJ2-7	CASRQGGAPYEQYF	TGTGCCAGCAGGCAGGGAGGGGCCCCCTACGAGCAGTACTTC
.	TRBD1	TRBV4-2	TRBJ1-1	CASSQEMRRQGNTEAFF	TGTGCCAGCAGCCAAGAGATGCGGAGACAGGGGAACACTGAAGCTTTCTTT
.	.	TRBV5-4	TRBJ2-5	CASSLTSWETQYF	TGTGCCAGCAGCTTGACTAGTTGGGAGACCCAGTACTTC
once	TRBD2	TRBV18	TRBJ2-5	CASSPPGLAQETQYF	TGTGCCAGCTCACCTCCGGGACTAGCCCAAGAGACCCAGTACTTC
.	TRBD1	TRBV10-3	TRBJ2-7	CAIGTGGSSNWQYF	TGTGCCATCGGAACAGGGGGCTCATCAAACTGGCAGTACTTC
once	TRBD2	TRBV5-1	TRBJ2-7	CASSLAGAGGTYEQYF	TGCGCCAGCAGCTTGGCCGGCGCGGGAGGGACCTACGAGCAGTACTTC
.	.	TRBV5-1	TRBJ1-1	CASSLDGSSTEAFF	TGCGCCAGCAGCTTGGACGGTTCGAGCACTGAAGCTTTCTTT
.	.	TRBV11-2	TRBJ2-7	CASSLVALADYEQYF	TGTGCCAGCAGCTTAGTGGCACTAGCAGACTACGAGCAGTACTTC
.	TRBD2	TRBV28	TRBJ2-7	CASSFPSGRLIFSYEQYF	TGTGCCAGCAGTTTCCCTAGCGGGAGGCTCATTTTTTCCTACGAGCAGTACTTC
.	.	TRBV6-5	TRBJ1-1	CASSSDSFAEAFF	TGTGCCAGCAGTTCCGACAGCTTCGCTGAAGCTTTCTTT
.	TRBD1	TRBV5-1	TRBJ2-3	CASYAGTGGPDTQYF	TGCGCCAGCTACGCCGGGACAGGCGGTCCAGATACGCAGTATTTT
.	.	TRBV6-6	TRBJ1-6	CASSYWGEGDSPLHF	TGTGCCAGCAGTTACTGGGGGGAAGGGGATTCACCCCTCCACTTT
.	.	TRBV2	TRBJ2-7	CASSEQGYEQYF	TGTGCCAGCAGTGAACAGGGTTACGAGCAGTACTTC
.	TRBD2	TRBV19	TRBJ2-7	CASSSPGLAASYEQYF	TGTGCCAGTAGTTCCCCGGGACTAGCGGCCTCCTACGAGCAGTACTTC
.	.	TRBV6-5	TRBJ1-1	CASLLGGGDSEAFF	TGTGCCAGCCTATTGGGTGGAGGGGACTCTGAAGCTTTCTTT
.	.	TRBV7-2	TRBJ1-2	CASSDGNYGYTF	TGTGCCAGCAGCGACGGGAACTATGGCTACACCTTC
.	TRBD1	TRBV23-1	TRBJ1-2	CASSQTRGQGKGYTF	TGCGCCAGCAGTCAAACCAGGGGGCAAGGGAAAGGCTACACCTTC
once	TRBD1	TRBV4-3	TRBJ1-2	CASSRGTAESNYGYTF	TGCGCCAGCAGCCGAGGGACAGCAGAATCCAACTATGGCTACACCTTC
once	TRBD1	TRBV7-9	TRBJ2-7	CSSSATGGYEQYF	TGTTCCAGCAGCGCGACAGGGGGCTACGAGCAGTACTTC
few	.	TRBV5-5	TRBJ1-1	CASNYEGRWNTEAFF	TGTGCCAGCAACTATGAGGGGAGGTGGAACACTGAAGCTTTCTTT
.	TRBD1	TRBV6-1	TRBJ2-3	CASSERGRTDTQYF	TGTGCCAGCAGTGAAAGGGGGCGCACAGATACGCAGTATTTT
.	.	TRBV5-1	TRBJ1-2	CASSSGSYYYGYTF	TGCGCCAGCAGCTCCGGGTCCTACTACTATGGCTACACCTTC
.	.	TRBV27	TRBJ2-7	CASSPRMGAEQYF	TGTGCCAGCAGTCCGCGAATGGGGGCGGAGCAGTACTTC
few	TRBD1	TRBV19	TRBJ2-2	CASKAPTGGPGELFF	TGTGCCAGCAAAGCTCCGACAGGGGGCCCCGGGGAGCTGTTTTTT
once	.	TRBV21-1	TRBJ2-1	CASSTETPGGRRGSYNEQFF	TGTGCCAGCAGTACCGAGACGCCGGGGGGGAGAAGGGGTTCCTACAATGAGCAGTTCTTC
few	.	TRBV10-3	TRBJ1-5	CAISESGYNSNQPQHF	TGTGCCATCAGTGAGTCCGGGTATAATAGCAATCAGCCCCAGCATTTT
once	TRBD1	TRBV7-9	TRBJ2-5	CASVTGTGGEETQYF	TGTGCCAGTGTTACCGGGACAGGGGGCGAAGAGACCCAGTACTTC
few	.	TRBV23-1	TRBJ2-3	CASSPTFQGPDTQYF	TGCGCCAGCAGTCCGACGTTCCAGGGGCCGGATACGCAGTATTTT
few	TRBD1	TRBV7-3	TRBJ2-7	CASSLQGDGVDEQYF	TGTGCCAGCAGCTTACAGGGGGACGGAGTGGACGAGCAGTACTTC
.	TRBD1	TRBV7-9	TRBJ1-6	CASSPSRGQGDFDSPLHF	TGTGCCAGCAGTCCATCCCGGGGACAGGGAGATTTTGATTCACCCCTCCACTTT
.	TRBD1	TRBV29-1	TRBJ2-7	CSARDSPYEQYF	TGCAGCGCCCGGGACAGTCCCTACGAGCAGTACTTC
.	.	TRBV29-1	TRBJ2-7	CSVRPSTQYEQYF	TGCAGCGTTCGTCCGTCGACTCAGTACGAGCAGTACTTC
.	TRBD1	TRBV11-2	TRBJ1-1	CASSLGTGSVEAFF	TGTGCCAGCAGCCTAGGGACAGGGAGCGTTGAAGCTTTCTTT
.	.	TRBV7-6	TRBJ2-7	CASSLRGGAYEQYF	TGTGCCAGCAGCTTAAGAGGGGGGGCCTACGAGCAGTACTTC
.	TRBD2	TRBV15	TRBJ2-1	CATSIALAGRNEQFF	TGTGCCACCAGCATAGCTCTAGCGGGACGGAATGAGCAGTTCTTC
few	TRBD1	TRBV28	TRBJ2-5	CASRWDRGTETQYF	TGTGCCAGCAGATGGGACAGGGGGACGGAGACCCAGTACTTC
once	TRBD2	TRBV5-6	TRBJ2-7	CASSLGLAHEQYF	TGTGCCAGCAGCCTAGGACTAGCCCACGAGCAGTACTTC